Detailed here is one T cell receptor (beta chain). This sample stems from a study of tumor-infiltrating lymphocytes in localized non-small cell lung cancer. The CDR3 sequence is 15 residues long. Germline V gene data show CDR1 as SGHKS and CDR2 as YYEKEE (reference sequence). Trimming took off 1 base at V and 2 bases at J, with 10 bases between the two ends. Data came from immunoSEQ multiplex PCR; TCRdb stores just in-frame clones and leaves some out. The table lists about 16,000 clones, roughly four fifths of them singletons, with around 10% in the top ten. This rearrangement joins TRBV5-5 to TRBJ1-3, with TRBD1 as a possible D gene (6 bases). This TCR came from a human donor with non-small cell lung cancer. Specimen: lung tumor tissue. CDR3 region: CASSLWAGAGNTIYF. For the CDR3, the DNA is TGTGCCAGCAGCTTGTGGGCAGGGGCTGGAAACACCATATATTTT.